These 7 T cell receptor beta chains share one sample of origin, sequenced in a study of cytomegalovirus exposure and HLA in healthy donors. Primers included in the PCR were 60 Vbeta and 13 Jbeta primers. The protocol was immunoSEQ multiplex PCR, while the TCRdb copy is restricted to in-frame clones and leaves out a portion. This sample's table reports more than 65,000 clones. Input material: PBMCs. The receptors come from a middle-aged man in good health and CMV-seronegative.

The chain employs TRBV6-1 and TRBJ1-5, with TRBD1 matching 7 bases. Looked up from germline, CDR1 is MNHNS and CDR2 is SASEGT. The CDR3 runs 15 residues. V lost 9 bases and J lost 1; bases outside the gene matches: 9. The CDR3 nucleotides are TGTGCCAGTACCACAAGACAGGGAAGCAATCAGCCCCAGCATTTT. Its protein is CASTTRQGSNQPQHF.

The genes are TRBV4-2 and TRBJ2-1; 9 nucleotides line up with TRBD1. The CDR3 is 16 amino acids. With V trimmed by 0 bases and J by 6 bases, 6 bases remained unmatched. CDR1 is LGHNA and CDR2 is YNFKEQ in the germline V gene. The CDR3 sequence is CASSQEPWGQGNEQFF. CDR3 nucleotides: TGTGCCAGCAGCCAAGAACCATGGGGACAGGGCAATGAGCAGTTCTTC.

This chain links TRBV5-5 with TRBJ1-1; D is perhaps TRBD1 (5 bases). The CDR3 consists of 13 residues. V was pared by 2 bases and J by 5 bases, with 10 bases between. Germline values: CDR1 SGHKS, CDR2 YYEKEE (reference sequence). The CDR3 sequence is CASSFQGETEAFF. CDR3 coding DNA: TGTGCCAGCAGCTTTCAGGGTGAGACTGAAGCTTTCTTT.

The CDR3 bases are TGTGCCATCAGTGAGAGCCTTCGAAGAGAGCAGTACTTC. Translating it yields CAISESLRREQYF. This chain connects TRBV10-3 to TRBJ2-7; D gene unclear. Germline lookup yields CDR1 ENHRY and CDR2 SYGVKD. V was trimmed by 2 bases and J by 7 bases, leaving 12 bases between them. The CDR3 sequence is 13 residues long.

Of note for this clone: Other DNA sequences in this specimen translate into the identical CDR3. The V call is TRBV7-9, the J call TRBJ2-1; D may be TRBD2 (5 bases). Germline assignment: CDR1 SEHNR and CDR2 FQNEAQ (reference sequence). The CDR3 has 12 amino acids. V lost 4 bases and J lost 7, with 8 bases in between. This CDR3 reads CASSWSGNEQFF. DNA of the CDR3: TGTGCCAGCAGCTGGTCGGGGAATGAGCAGTTCTTC. The variable domain in full, completed from reference TRBV7-9 and TRBJ2-1, reads DTGVSQNPRHKITKRGQNVTFRCDPISEHNRLYWYRQTLGQGPEFLTYFQNEAQLEKSRLLSDRFSAERPKGSFSTLEIQRTEQGDSAMYLCASSWSGNEQFFGPGTRLTVL.

The V call is TRBV12-5, the J call TRBJ1-1; a weak D match, TRBD1 (6 bases). The CDR3 extends over 13 amino acids. V was cut by 1 base and J by 7 bases, with 10 bases left in between. Germline lookup yields CDR1 LGHNT and CDR2 FRNRAP. DNA of the CDR3: TGTGCTAGTGGTTTGGAAGAAGGGGGTGAAGCTTTCTTT. It yields the protein CASGLEEGGEAFF.

This chain joins TRBV5-1 and TRBJ2-7; D call uncertain. V was pared by 0 bases and J by 6 bases, with 16 bases between. The CDR3 consists of 15 residues. Looked up from germline, CDR1 is SGHRS and CDR2 is YFSETQ. The CDR3 loop reads CASSLDTGRYSEQYF. In DNA form, the CDR3 reads TGCGCCAGCAGCTTGGACACTGGGCGATACAGCGAGCAGTACTTC.